Shown below are 31 T cell receptor beta chains from a single sample sequenced in a study of liver allograft versus peripheral blood T cells. Study overall: Transplanted-liver and recipient peripheral blood T cell receptor repertoires were compared.

TCRdb reanalysed the reads using MiXCR and keeps one entry per CDR3 protein. This sample has approximately 9,100 distinct CDR3 sequences, with 15% found just once. Receptor source: a human patient who had a liver transplant. Some of these T cells may belong to the graft donor.

The chain is built from TRBV20-1 and TRBJ2-2, with TRBD1 matching over 8 bases. Looked up from germline, CDR1 is DFQATT and CDR2 is SNEGSKA (reference sequence). With V trimmed by 3 bases and J by 2 bases, 2 bases remained unmatched. The CDR3 has 14 residues. CDR3 coding DNA: TGCAGTGCTAGGACAGGGGATAACACCGGGGAGCTGTTTTTT. This translates into CSARTGDNTGELFF.

A note on this clonotype: It may be a read error: a sequence one base away is much more abundant. V gene TRBV11-1 combines with J gene TRBJ2-7; 7 nucleotides align to TRBD1. The trim removed 5 bases at V and 5 bases at J, leaving 6 bases unmatched. Germline CDR1 is SGHAT and CDR2 is FQDESV (reference sequence). This CDR3 region has 13 residues. The DNA of the CDR3 is TGTGCCAGCAGCCCCTATACAGGGGACGAGCAGTACTTC. It specifies CASSPYTGDEQYF.

This clonotype is medium-sized within its sample. The V and J genes are TRBV6-1 and TRBJ1-6; TRBD1 matches 10 bases. V was pared by 8 bases and J by 9 bases, with 19 bases of the junction left unmatched. Germline V lookup: CDR1 MNHNS, CDR2 SASEGT. The CDR3 sequence is 18 residues long. CDR3: CASRGSGTGALRSSPLHF. CDR3 bases: TGTGCCAGCCGAGGGTCCGGGACAGGGGCTCTCCGTAGTTCACCCCTCCACTTT.

This clonotype is classed as medium-sized. The chain is built from TRBV6-1 and TRBJ2-2, with 13 bases matching TRBD2. Trimming took 7 bases from V and 6 from J; bases not matched to a gene: 2. Germline V gene lookup returns CDR1 MNHNS and CDR2 SASEGT. The CDR3 totals 14 residues. The CDR3 nucleotides are TGTGCCAGCAAGGGACTAGCGGGGCCCGGGGAGCTGTTTTTT. It specifies CASKGLAGPGELFF.

This clonotype appeared a single time. J is TRBJ2-1 and V is TRBV12-3 or TRBV12-4; tentative D call: TRBD2 (6 bases). The CDR3 is made up of 15 amino acids. V was trimmed by 6 bases and J by 9 bases, leaving 21 bases between them. This chain's CDR3 is CASSRPGGKVGEQFF. CDR3 sequence (DNA): TGTGCCAGCAGCAGGCCGGGCGGGAAGGTTGGTGAGCAGTTCTTC.

This clonotype is deemed medium-sized (0.01 to 0.1%). V gene TRBV18 combines with J gene TRBJ1-1; D gene ambiguous. The CDR3 has 13 residues. The germline V gene encodes CDR1 KGHSH and CDR2 LQKENI. The V gene lost 5 bases and the J gene lost 0 bases, with 7 bases spanning the gap. As DNA, the CDR3 is TGTGCCAGCTCAACGGGGATGAACACTGAAGCTTTCTTT. Its protein product is CASSTGMNTEAFF.

By share, this clonotype counts as medium-sized. This chain joins TRBV6-1 and TRBJ1-4, with D unclear. The CDR3 consists of 13 residues. V gave up 3 bases and J gave up 5 bases, with 7 bases separating them. Germline V gene data show CDR1 as MNHNS and CDR2 as SASEGT. The CDR3 region is CASSDWGNEKLFF. For the CDR3, the DNA is TGTGCCAGCAGTGATTGGGGAAATGAAAAACTGTTTTTT.

This clonotype ranks as medium-sized. The gene calls are TRBV24-1 and TRBJ1-1, with unresolved D. The ends were cut back, 10 bases at V and 6 bases at J, with 11 bases in the middle. This CDR3 contains 11 residues. The germline V gene encodes CDR1 KGHDR and CDR2 SFDVKD. The CDR3 loop reads CATEDGAEAFF. The CDR3 DNA reads as TGTGCCACAGAAGACGGGGCTGAAGCTTTCTTT.

With respect to this clonotype: This probably arose from a read error, given a far larger clone one base away. V gene TRBV6-5 combines with J gene TRBJ1-2; no definite D call. V shed 11 bases and J shed 5 bases, with 21 bases lying between them. This CDR3 spans 14 amino acids. Germline values: CDR1 MNHEY, CDR2 SVGAGI. CDR3 sequence (DNA): TGTGCCGTCAGTGGGTGGGGAGACCGATATGGCTACACCTTC. This codes for CAVSGWGDRYGYTF.

This clonotype was recorded at least ten times. The CDR3 nucleotides read TGTGCCAGTAGTATATTTGCAGGGGGCGGCCACGAGCAGTACTTC. This encodes CASSIFAGGGHEQYF. The chain is built from TRBV19 and TRBJ2-7; TRBD1 aligns across 8 bases. The CDR3 consists of 15 residues. CDR1 and CDR2 from the germline V gene are LNHDA and SQIVND (reference sequence). V shed 2 bases, J shed 5 bases, and the junction held 8 bases outside the gene matches.

Concerning this clonotype: This may be a read error: a much more frequent sequence differs by one nucleotide. The chain has TRBV6-1 and TRBJ2-2; D is possibly TRBD1 or TRBD2 (6 bases each). The V and J ends lost 5 bases and 4 bases respectively, with 29 bases between them. The germline V gene has CDR1 MNHNS and CDR2 SASEGT. This CDR3 region has 20 residues. CDR3 region: CASSYSFSPGARRSTGELFF. The CDR3 coding sequence is TGTGCCAGCAGTTACTCCTTTTCCCCGGGGGCCCGACGGAGCACCGGGGAGCTGTTTTTT.

In this sample, this clonotype turned up a few times. J is TRBJ2-7 and V is TRBV30; D might be TRBD1 (5 bases). The CDR3 runs to 14 residues. The V end was cut by 2 bases, the J end by 4 bases, with 15 bases between. Germline assignment: CDR1 GTSNPN and CDR2 SVGIG (reference sequence). The CDR3 sequence is CAWSSFRGMYEQYF. Here the CDR3 DNA reads TGTGCCTGGAGTTCTTTTAGGGGAATGTACGAGCAGTACTTC.

By sample fraction, this clonotype is medium-sized. The chain carries TRBV6-1 and TRBJ2-7, with unresolved D. Germline loops: CDR1 MNHNS, CDR2 SASEGT. The CDR3 runs to 14 residues. V was cut by 1 base and J by 4 bases, with 11 bases left in between. Written as DNA, the CDR3 is TGTGCCAGCAGTGAAGGTTTGGGTGCGTACGAGCAGTACTTC. Residues: CASSEGLGAYEQYF.

The chain is built from TRBV9 and TRBJ2-3; 11 positions match TRBD2. Germline-derived CDR1 and CDR2 are SGDLS and YYNGEE. V lost 3 bases to trimming and J lost 8 bases; unmatched junction nucleotides: 8. This CDR3 has 15 amino acids. The CDR3 DNA is TGTGCCAGCAGCGCCACTAGCGGGAGCTCTACTACGCAGTATTTT. Translation: CASSATSGSSTTQYF.

By its share, this clonotype is medium-sized. CDR3 sequence (DNA): TGTGCCAGCAGCTTAGGATCGGGGGCGGACTATGGCTACACCTTC. Its translation is CASSLGSGADYGYTF. The V call is TRBV7-2, the J call TRBJ1-2, with D maybe TRBD1 (6 bases). The CDR3 runs to 15 residues. Germline-derived CDR1 and CDR2 are SGHTA and FQGNSA. Trimming took off 1 base at V and 3 bases at J, with 12 bases between the two ends.

Relative to its sample, this clonotype is medium-sized. The V gene is TRBV27, the J gene TRBJ2-2; no definite D call. Germline assignment: CDR1 MNHEY and CDR2 SMNVEV (reference sequence). Trimming pared 1 base from V and 2 bases from J, leaving 8 bases between. The CDR3 runs to 15 residues. In DNA form, the CDR3 reads TGTGCCAGCAGTTTATTGCCGATAAACACCGGGGAGCTGTTTTTT. It is translated as CASSLLPINTGELFF.

This clonotype showed up many times. This chain connects TRBV20-1 to TRBJ1-4, with D possibly being TRBD1 (5 bases). V lost 4 bases and J 0 bases, leaving 12 bases between the germline ends. The germline gives CDR1 DFQATT, CDR2 SNEGSKA (reference sequence). The CDR3 is 15 residues long. The CDR3 region has the DNA TGCAGTGCTACGGGGCGGGGCGCAACTAATGAAAAACTGTTTTTT. Translation: CSATGRGATNEKLFF.

This clonotype occurred many times. The chain joins TRBV20-1 to TRBJ1-4, with a weak D call TRBD1 (6 bases). Per germline, CDR1 DFQATT and CDR2 SNEGSKA (reference sequence). This CDR3 region has 14 residues. The V end was cut by 3 bases, the J end by 4 bases, with 12 bases between. The CDR3 region is CSASTDSGNEKLFF. The CDR3 DNA is TGCAGTGCTAGCACGGACAGTGGTAATGAAAAACTGTTTTTT.

This clonotype ranks as medium-sized. The rearrangement uses TRBV10-3 and TRBJ2-1, with unresolved D. This CDR3 has 13 residues. V was clipped by 2 bases and J by 7 bases, with 9 bases between them. Per the germline V gene, CDR1 is ENHRY and CDR2 is SYGVKD. Here the CDR3 DNA reads TGTGCCATCAGTGAGACTGGGCGGAATGAGCAGTTCTTC. Its translation: CAISETGRNEQFF.

In its sample, this clonotype was seen many times. The chain uses TRBV20-1 and TRBJ2-1, with 10 nucleotides matching TRBD2. Germline trimming cut 6 bases from V and 5 bases from J; bases unmatched to any gene: 7. The CDR3 is 14 amino acids. CDR1 and CDR2 (germline): DFQATT, SNEGSKA (reference sequence). CDR3 nucleotide sequence: TGCAGTGCGGTTAGCGGGAGGAAGAACAATGAGCAGTTCTTC. It encodes CSAVSGRKNNEQFF.

In its sample, this clonotype is medium-sized (0.01 to 0.1%). In nucleotides, the CDR3 is TGTGCCACCAGTGATTTCGGACCTAGCGGGAGGTCCTACAATGAGCAGTTCTTC. It encodes CATSDFGPSGRSYNEQFF. V gene TRBV24-1 combines with J gene TRBJ2-1, with 11 bases aligning to TRBD2. Germline V gives CDR1 KGHDR, CDR2 SFDVKD. The V and J ends lost 1 base and 1 base, in that order; junction bases with no gene match: 5. The CDR3 sequence is 18 residues long.

The genes are TRBV24-1 and TRBJ1-1; D is perhaps TRBD1 (5 bases). The V end was cut by 4 bases, the J end by 1 base, with 30 bases between. In germline, CDR1 is KGHDR, CDR2 SFDVKD. The CDR3 is 21 residues long. CDR3 region: CATSEKKLGSLGLASNTEAFF. CDR3 nucleotide sequence: TGTGCCACCAGTGAGAAAAAATTGGGCTCGTTGGGGCTTGCTTCGAACACTGAAGCTTTCTTT.

This clonotype is classed as medium-sized. This chain joins TRBV7-2 and TRBJ1-5, with a tentative D call TRBD1 (5 bases). Between the trimmed V and J ends, which lost 5 bases and 6 bases, there was a span of 8 bases. The V gene's germline CDR1 is SGHTA and CDR2 FQGNSA. CDR3 length equals 12 residues. This CDR3 reads CASSPGGQPQHF. The CDR3 region has the DNA TGTGCCAGCAGCCCTGGGGGTCAGCCCCAGCATTTT.

The V call is TRBV11-2, the J call TRBJ2-1; 12 bases fit TRBD2. Germline V gene lookup returns CDR1 SGHAT and CDR2 FQNNGV. The CDR3 contains 15 residues. Germline trimming cut 3 bases from V and 4 bases from J; bases unmatched to any gene: 1. CDR3 sequence (DNA): TGTGCCAGCAGCTTTACTAGCGGGGGGTACAATGAGCAGTTCTTC. Translating gives CASSFTSGGYNEQFF.

In regard to this clonotype: A much bigger clone sits one base away, suggesting this may be a read error. The chain uses TRBV14 and TRBJ1-4; D is unresolved. The better agreement between TRBJ1-6 and the DNA end casts doubt on the J call. This CDR3 contains 15 residues. Germline lookup yields CDR1 SGHDN and CDR2 FVKESK. The CDR3 sequence: CASSQDSGWYLPLHF. In nucleotides, the CDR3 is TGTGCCAGCAGCCAAGATTCGGGATGGTACTTACCCCTCCACTTT.

Within the sample, this clonotype is medium-sized. The gene calls are TRBV7-3 and TRBJ2-7, with D unclear. The CDR3 runs 13 residues. V was pared by 5 bases and J by 0 bases, with 8 bases between. CDR1 and CDR2 from the germline V gene are SGHTA and FQGTGA. The CDR3 loop reads CASSPPGSYEQYF. For the CDR3, the DNA is TGTGCCAGCAGCCCTCCCGGCTCCTACGAGCAGTACTTC.

The rearrangement links TRBV7-2 to TRBJ2-3; maybe TRBD2 (6 bases). The CDR3 totals 15 residues. Deletions cut 5 bases from V and 1 base from J, with 13 bases between. In germline, CDR1 is SGHTA, CDR2 FQGNSA. CDR3 amino acids: CASSQRSSGTDTQYF. CDR3 nucleotide sequence: TGTGCCAGCAGCCAACGGTCTAGCGGCACAGATACGCAGTATTTT.

Comments on this clonotype: One base away lies a much larger clone, so this may be a sequencing read error. The chain joins TRBV6-2 or TRBV6-3 to TRBJ2-7, with D perhaps TRBD1 (5 bases). The CDR3 length is 15 residues. Germline V gene data show CDR1 as MNHEY and CDR2 as SVGEGT. The CDR3 nucleotides read TGTGCCTGCAGTTCCCGGCCTTCAGGGTCCTACGAGCAGTACTTC. As protein: CACSSRPSGSYEQYF.

This clonotype was seen at least ten times. The V call is TRBV27, the J call TRBJ2-7; maybe TRBD1 (5 bases). Deletions cut 7 bases from V and 7 bases from J, with 11 bases between. Looked up from germline, CDR1 is MNHEY and CDR2 is SMNVEV (reference sequence). CDR3 length: 11 amino acids. The CDR3 sequence is CASTYGAEQYF. CDR3 sequence (DNA): TGTGCCAGCACCTATGGGGCGGAGCAGTACTTC.

This clonotype was picked up many times. J is TRBJ1-1 and V is TRBV13; D is uncertain. Germline CDR1 and CDR2: PRHDT and FYEKMQ (reference sequence). The ends were cut back, 1 base at V and 1 base at J, with 4 bases in the middle. The CDR3 sequence is 13 residues long. In DNA, the CDR3 is TGTGCCAGCAGCTTAGAACGGAACACTGAAGCTTTCTTT. Translating gives CASSLERNTEAFF. Full variable domain (remainder filled in from reference TRBV13 and TRBJ1-1): AAGVIQSPRHLIKEKRETATLKCYPIPRHDTVYWYQQGPGQDPQFLISFYEKMQSDKGSIPDRFSAQQFSDYHSELNMSSLELGDSALYFCASSLERNTEAFFGQGTRLTVV.

There are a few counts of this clonotype. The V gene is TRBV7-2, the J gene TRBJ2-4; D is undetermined. The V end was cut by 5 bases, the J end by 0 bases, with 20 bases between. The CDR3 totals 18 residues. Germline-derived CDR1 and CDR2 are SGHTA and FQGNSA. CDR3: CASSLDKGIAKAKNIQYF. DNA for the CDR3: TGTGCCAGCAGCCTCGACAAAGGGATAGCCAAAGCCAAAAACATTCAGTACTTC.